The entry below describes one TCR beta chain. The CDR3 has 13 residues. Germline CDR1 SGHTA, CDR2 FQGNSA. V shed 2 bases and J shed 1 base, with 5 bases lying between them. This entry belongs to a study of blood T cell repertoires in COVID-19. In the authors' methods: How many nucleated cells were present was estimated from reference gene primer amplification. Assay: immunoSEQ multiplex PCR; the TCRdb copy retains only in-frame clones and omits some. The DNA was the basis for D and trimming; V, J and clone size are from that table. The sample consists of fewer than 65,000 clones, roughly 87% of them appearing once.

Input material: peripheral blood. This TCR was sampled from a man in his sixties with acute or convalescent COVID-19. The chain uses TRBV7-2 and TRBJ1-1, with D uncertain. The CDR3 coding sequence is TGTGCCAGCAGCTTATACAGGAACACTGAAGCTTTCTTT. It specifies CASSLYRNTEAFF. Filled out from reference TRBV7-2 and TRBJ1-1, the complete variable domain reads GAGVSQSPSNKVTEKGKDVELRCDPISGHTALYWYRQSLGQGLEFLIYFQGNSAPDKSGLPSDRFSAERTGGSVSTLTIQRTQQEDSAVYLCASSLYRNTEAFFGQGTRLTVV.